Sequencing of this T cell receptor (beta chain) was carried out in a study of blood T cell repertoires in COVID-19. TCRdb's table, derived via immunoSEQ multiplex PCR, lists solely in-frame clones and lacks some. The sample shows around 380,000 clones, 81% of them seen only once. The junction had 6 bases not matched to a gene; V was cut back by 2 bases and J by 7 bases. Germline V gene sequence: CDR1 SGHRS, CDR2 YFSETQ. This CDR3 spans 14 amino acids. Sequencing was carried out using peripheral blood. This clonotype originated in a human donor with acute or convalescent COVID-19. The donor label of this sample is uncertain. V is TRBV5-1 and J is TRBJ2-1, with 7 bases fitting TRBD1. The CDR3: CASSLETGRNEQFF. DNA of the CDR3: TGCGCCAGCAGCTTAGAGACAGGGCGGAATGAGCAGTTCTTC.